These 28 T cell receptor beta chains came from one sample sequenced in a study of neurological immune-mediated disorders. Time point defined: longitudinal time-point 2. TCRdb called the 5' RACE reads again in MiXCR, with one record for every CDR3 protein. The sample includes around 49,000 distinct CDR3 sequences, about an eighth of them seen just once. Sequencing input: PBMCs. Receptors originate from a male donor with HTLV-1-associated myelopathy (HAM/TSP).

This clonotype has at least ten counts. The chain carries TRBV5-6 and TRBJ1-5; unclear D gene. The V and J ends lost 1 base and 1 base respectively, with 15 bases between them. The length of the CDR3 is 17 residues. Germline CDR1 reads SGHDT; CDR2 reads YYEEEE. CDR3 residues: CASSLTVGIGSNQPQHF. In DNA form, the CDR3 reads TGTGCCAGCAGCTTGACGGTCGGCATCGGAAGCAATCAGCCCCAGCATTTT.

This clonotype has a count of ten or more. The rearrangement joins TRBV3-1 to TRBJ1-4, with D possibly TRBD1 on 6 matching bases. The V end was cut by 0 bases, the J end by 5 bases, with 13 bases between. Per germline, CDR1 LGHDT and CDR2 YNNKEL (reference sequence). The CDR3 sequence is 16 residues long. The DNA of the CDR3 is TGTGCCAGCAGCCAAGAGGGGACACCCTTGAATGAAAAACTGTTTTTT. Protein sequence: CASSQEGTPLNEKLFF.

There are many counts of this clonotype. V is TRBV20-1 and J is TRBJ2-2; D is possibly TRBD1 (5 bases). The CDR3 has 14 amino acids. Germline V CDR1 and CDR2: DFQATT, SNEGSKA (reference sequence). V lost 8 bases, J lost 1 base, and 14 bases lay in between. CDR3 amino acids: CSIPTEKNTGELFF. The CDR3 region has the DNA TGCAGTATCCCGACAGAAAAGAACACCGGGGAGCTGTTTTTT.

This clonotype was recorded many times. The rearrangement joins TRBV20-1 to TRBJ1-2; D remains unclear. CDR1 is DFQATT, CDR2 SNEGSKA, per germline (reference sequence). The CDR3 has 13 residues. The V end was cut by 1 base, the J end by 5 bases, with 11 bases between. The CDR3 DNA reads as TGCAGTGCTAGAGTGCTAATTGAGTATGGCTACACCTTC. Its translation: CSARVLIEYGYTF.

The chain uses TRBV5-1 and TRBJ1-4; D is unclear. This CDR3 is 12 amino acids long. Trimming shortened V by 5 bases and J by 5 bases, and 7 bases separated the two germline ends. Germline V lookup: CDR1 SGHRS, CDR2 YFSETQ. CDR3 region: CASRAGNEKLFF. The CDR3 DNA sequence: TGCGCCAGCAGGGCAGGAAATGAAAAACTGTTTTTT.

This clonotype has a count of ten or more. This chain joins TRBV7-9 and TRBJ1-1; D unclear. Per germline, CDR1 SEHNR and CDR2 FQNEAQ (reference sequence). V was clipped by 4 bases and J by 1 base, with 10 bases between them. This CDR3 is 14 amino acids long. DNA for the CDR3: TGTGCCAGCAGCTCCGACAACAGGAACACTGAAGCTTTCTTT. Protein sequence: CASSSDNRNTEAFF. The whole variable domain, filled in from reference TRBV7-9 and TRBJ1-1, reads DTGVSQNPRHKITKRGQNVTFRCDPISEHNRLYWYRQTLGQGPEFLTYFQNEAQLEKSRLLSDRFSAERPKGSFSTLEIQRTEQGDSAMYLCASSSDNRNTEAFFGQGTRLTVV.

This clonotype was observed at least ten times. This chain joins TRBV20-1 and TRBJ2-3, with D perhaps matching TRBD2 (6 bases). The germline CDR1 and CDR2 sequences are DFQATT and SNEGSKA (reference sequence). V gave up 3 bases and J gave up 4 bases, with 11 bases separating them. The CDR3 has 13 amino acids. This chain's CDR3 is CSARAEGPDTQYF. The CDR3, as DNA: TGCAGTGCTAGGGCGGAGGGACCAGATACGCAGTATTTT.

The table lists this clonotype with many counts. The rearrangement links TRBV27 to TRBJ2-2; D not resolved. V was trimmed by 6 bases and J by 6 bases, leaving 11 bases between them. The CDR3 extends over 13 amino acids. CDR1 is MNHEY and CDR2 is SMNVEV in the germline V gene (reference sequence). The CDR3 region is CASRALSAGELFF. The CDR3 bases are TGTGCCAGCAGAGCCCTTAGTGCCGGGGAGCTGTTTTTT.

This clonotype was counted ten times or more. V and J are TRBV10-3 and TRBJ2-7; the D gene is possibly TRBD2 (5 bases). Deletions cut 5 bases from V and 3 bases from J, with 14 bases between. The CDR3 totals 14 residues. Germline values: CDR1 ENHRY, CDR2 SYGVKD. The CDR3 loop reads CAISLSLGDYEQYF. For the CDR3, the DNA is TGTGCCATCAGTCTCTCTCTGGGAGACTACGAGCAGTACTTC.

This clonotype appeared many times. V is TRBV4-3 and J is TRBJ1-2; D possibly corresponds to TRBD1 (6 bases). The CDR3 contains 13 residues. V lost 4 bases and J lost 3, with 9 bases in between. CDR1 is LGHNA and CDR2 is YSLEER in the germline V gene. The CDR3 nucleotides are TGCGCCAGCAGCCGGGGGGGCGACTATGGCTACACCTTC. Amino acids: CASSRGGDYGYTF.

This clonotype was recorded many times. The V gene is TRBV9, the J gene TRBJ1-1; TRBD1 might be the D (5 bases). V was clipped by 0 bases and J by 11 bases, with 11 bases between them. Germline values: CDR1 SGDLS, CDR2 YYNGEE. The CDR3 totals 12 residues. CDR3 in amino acids: CASSVVGGAAFF. CDR3 in DNA: TGTGCCAGCAGCGTAGTGGGAGGGGCGGCTTTCTTT.

On this clonotype: A read error is possible here, since a much larger clone lies one base away. The CDR3 loop is CACKSSPGANVLTF. Here the CDR3 DNA reads TGTGCCTGCAAAAGCAGCCCTGGGGCCAACGTCCTGACTTTC. V gene TRBV6-6 combines with J gene TRBJ2-6, with no clear D. Between the trimmed V and J ends, which lost 11 bases and 2 bases, there was a span of 13 bases. Looked up from germline, CDR1 is MNHNY and CDR2 is SVGAGI (reference sequence). The CDR3 is 14 amino acids.

This clonotype has a count of ten or more. The V and J genes are TRBV20-1 and TRBJ2-7; D perhaps matches TRBD2 (5 bases). The V gene lost 5 bases and the J gene lost 6 bases, with 11 bases spanning the gap. Germline V lookup: CDR1 DFQATT, CDR2 SNEGSKA (reference sequence). The CDR3 length is 11 residues. CDR3 protein: CSAGRGSEQYF. CDR3 nucleotide sequence: TGCAGTGCTGGTCGGGGATCCGAGCAGTACTTC.

This clonotype came up many times. This chain joins TRBV18 and TRBJ2-2; D gene unclear. Looked up from germline, CDR1 is KGHSH and CDR2 is LQKENI. V was trimmed by 0 bases and J by 5 bases, leaving 7 bases between them. This CDR3 spans 14 amino acids. CDR3 in DNA: TGTGCCAGCTCACCACCCCCGGGTACCGGGGAGCTGTTTTTT. Translated, it gives CASSPPPGTGELFF.

This clonotype was found many times. The J gene is TRBJ2-2, the V gene TRBV6-5; 8 nucleotides line up with TRBD2. The V and J ends lost 0 bases and 2 bases, in that order; junction bases with no gene match: 5. Germline V lookup: CDR1 MNHEY, CDR2 SVGAGI. The CDR3 has 17 amino acids. Here the CDR3 DNA reads TGTGCCAGCAGTTACTCGATGGCGGGGGGTAACACCGGGGAGCTGTTTTTT. This codes for CASSYSMAGGNTGELFF.

The J gene is TRBJ1-6, the V gene TRBV20-1, with D unresolved. The germline gives CDR1 DFQATT, CDR2 SNEGSKA (reference sequence). The CDR3 runs 12 residues. V gave up 3 bases and J gave up 10 bases, with 10 bases separating them. The CDR3 nucleotides read TGCAGTGCTAGTATACGGGGATCACCCCTCCACTTT. It is translated as CSASIRGSPLHF.

This clonotype was detected many times. This chain connects TRBV2 to TRBJ2-7, with 7 nucleotides matching TRBD2. CDR3 length: 14 residues. V was clipped by 6 bases and J by 0 bases; unmatched bases: 5. Per germline, CDR1 SNHLY and CDR2 FYNNEI. CDR3: CASRTGGNSYEQYF. The CDR3 bases are TGTGCCAGCAGGACCGGGGGGAACTCCTACGAGCAGTACTTC.

This clonotype was seen repeatedly, ten times or more. The chain recombines TRBV20-1 with TRBJ1-1, with a possible D match to TRBD1 (6 bases). The CDR3 runs to 12 residues. Germline CDR1 and CDR2: DFQATT and SNEGSKA (reference sequence). V dropped 5 bases and J dropped 8 bases, with 15 bases sitting between them. CDR3 protein: CSASDRRGEAFF. The CDR3 bases are TGCAGTGCTTCCGACAGGAGGGGGGAAGCTTTCTTT.

This clonotype was observed many times. This chain connects TRBV13 to TRBJ2-5; D gene ambiguous. With 4 bases removed from V and 2 bases from J, the gap between germline ends came to 14 bases. Germline V gives CDR1 PRHDT, CDR2 FYEKMQ (reference sequence). The CDR3 length is 15 residues. CDR3 sequence (DNA): TGTGCCAGCAGCTGGGCAAGGATCTGGCAAGAGACCCAGTACTTC. Its translation: CASSWARIWQETQYF.

This clonotype was found a few times. The V call is TRBV20-1, the J call TRBJ2-1; 7 nucleotides match TRBD2. The germline gives CDR1 DFQATT, CDR2 SNEGSKA (reference sequence). The CDR3 extends over 16 amino acids. V lost 0 bases to trimming and J lost 6 bases; unmatched junction nucleotides: 11. The CDR3 DNA reads as TGCAGTGCTAGAGATTGGAGCAGCGGGGAAACCAATGAGCAGTTCTTC. Its translation is CSARDWSSGETNEQFF.

The chain uses TRBV4-3 and TRBJ2-1, with TRBD2 matching over 8 bases. Germline V gene data show CDR1 as LGHNA and CDR2 as YSLEER. V shed 0 bases and J 7 bases; nucleotides not matched to a gene: 8. The CDR3 extends over 16 amino acids. The CDR3 DNA is TGCGCCAGCAGCCAAGATTTGCCGGGGGGGGGTAATGAGCAGTTCTTC. Residues: CASSQDLPGGGNEQFF.

Many counts were recorded for this clonotype. This chain joins TRBV7-6 and TRBJ2-7; the D gene could be TRBD1 or TRBD2 (6 bases each). Germline lookup yields CDR1 SGHVS and CDR2 FNYEAQ. The CDR3 is 18 amino acids. The V and J ends lost 0 bases and 4 bases respectively, with 22 bases between them. The CDR3: CASSLARDLGTPRYEQYF. CDR3 bases: TGTGCCAGCAGCTTAGCGAGGGACTTGGGGACACCGAGGTACGAGCAGTACTTC.

This clonotype occurred many times. The V and J genes are TRBV20-1 and TRBJ2-5; TRBD2 aligns across 9 bases. From germline, CDR1 is DFQATT and CDR2 SNEGSKA (reference sequence). There are 16 residues in the CDR3. Unmatched junction bases numbered 7, after V lost 1 base and J lost 1 base. The CDR3 coding sequence is TGCAGTGCTAGAGGGTTAGCGGGGGCCCCCCAAGAGACCCAGTACTTC. It yields the protein CSARGLAGAPQETQYF.

There are many counts of this clonotype. This chain connects TRBV20-1 to TRBJ2-1, with D unclear. The V end lost 0 bases, the J end lost 4 bases, and 7 bases lay between the germline ends. This CDR3 has 13 residues. Germline V gene sequence: CDR1 DFQATT, CDR2 SNEGSKA (reference sequence). The DNA for the CDR3 is TGCAGTGCTAGAGAAGATCTGTACAATGAGCAGTTCTTC. Protein sequence: CSAREDLYNEQFF.

This clonotype was recorded many times. This chain connects TRBV2 to TRBJ2-3; no firm D call. V lost 6 bases and J lost 5, with 9 bases in between. Germline CDR1 reads SNHLY; CDR2 reads FYNNEI. The CDR3 is 12 amino acids. CDR3 sequence: CASSLMEDTQYF. DNA for the CDR3: TGTGCCAGCAGCCTGATGGAAGATACGCAGTATTTT.

In the case of this clonotype: This may stem from a read error, because a much larger clone lies one nucleotide away. J is TRBJ1-5 and V is TRBV5-1; the match to TRBD1 covers 7 bases. The CDR3 sequence is 15 residues long. Per germline, CDR1 SGHRS and CDR2 YFSETQ. CDR3 region: CASSLEGTVYQHQHF. CDR3 nucleotide sequence: TGCGCCAGCAGCTTGGAGGGGACAGTTTATCAGCACCAGCATTTT.

This clonotype was seen many times. This chain links TRBV20-1 with TRBJ2-3; D possibly matches TRBD1 or TRBD2 (5 bases each). Germline CDR1 DFQATT, CDR2 SNEGSKA (reference sequence). The V end was cut by 5 bases, the J end by 14 bases, with 17 bases between. This CDR3 is 11 amino acids long. The CDR3 DNA reads as TGCAGTGCTCGCGTGGGGGACCGCGGGTATTTT. The encoded protein is CSARVGDRGYF.

This clonotype has a count of ten or more. The rearrangement joins TRBV20-1 to TRBJ2-1; D remains ambiguous. Germline loops: CDR1 DFQATT, CDR2 SNEGSKA (reference sequence). Deletions cut 6 bases from V and 1 base from J, with 13 bases between. This CDR3 region has 14 residues. The CDR3 is CSAYVTSSYNEQFF. The CDR3 DNA reads as TGCAGTGCCTATGTTACTTCATCCTACAATGAGCAGTTCTTC.